This TCR beta chain was retrieved from a study of blood T cell repertoires in COVID-19. The overall study: Researchers got acute and convalescent COVID-19 samples from the United States, Italy and Spain. Sources were T cells, B-cell-depleted T cells, or PBMCs; the material itself was cDNA or gDNA.

The CDR3 covers 11 residues. V was pared by 5 bases and J by 12 bases, with 11 bases between. Germline V gene data show CDR1 as SGHRS and CDR2 as YFSETQ. Per the original data handling: The assay estimated nucleated cells by amplifying reference gene primers. The assay was immunoSEQ multiplex PCR, and TCRdb's table has in-frame clones only and misses some. V and J calls and clone size are copied from that table; D and trimming were computed from the DNA. The table includes over 60,000 clones, about nine tenths detected once. The V and J genes are TRBV5-1 and TRBJ2-2, with a weak D call TRBD1 (5 bases). Material: peripheral blood. This TCR was sampled from a man aged 65-85 years with active or convalescent COVID-19. The CDR3 spells CASSRQGQLFF. The DNA for the CDR3 is TGCGCCAGCAGTCGTCAGGGTCAGCTGTTTTTT.